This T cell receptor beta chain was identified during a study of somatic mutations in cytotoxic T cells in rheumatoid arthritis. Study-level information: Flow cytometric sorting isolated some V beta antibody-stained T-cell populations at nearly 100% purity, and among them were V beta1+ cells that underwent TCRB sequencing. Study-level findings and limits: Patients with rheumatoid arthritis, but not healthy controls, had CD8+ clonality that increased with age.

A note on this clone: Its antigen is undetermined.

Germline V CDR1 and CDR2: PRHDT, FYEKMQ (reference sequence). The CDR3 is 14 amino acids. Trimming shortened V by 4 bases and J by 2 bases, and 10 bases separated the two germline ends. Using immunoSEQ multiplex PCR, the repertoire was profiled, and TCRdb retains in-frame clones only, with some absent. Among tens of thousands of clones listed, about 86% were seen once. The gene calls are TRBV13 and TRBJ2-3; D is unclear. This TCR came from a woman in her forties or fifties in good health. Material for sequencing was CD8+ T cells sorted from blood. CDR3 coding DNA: TGTGCCAGCAGCTCCCCAGACTTCACAGATACGCAGTATTTT. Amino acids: CASSSPDFTDTQYF.